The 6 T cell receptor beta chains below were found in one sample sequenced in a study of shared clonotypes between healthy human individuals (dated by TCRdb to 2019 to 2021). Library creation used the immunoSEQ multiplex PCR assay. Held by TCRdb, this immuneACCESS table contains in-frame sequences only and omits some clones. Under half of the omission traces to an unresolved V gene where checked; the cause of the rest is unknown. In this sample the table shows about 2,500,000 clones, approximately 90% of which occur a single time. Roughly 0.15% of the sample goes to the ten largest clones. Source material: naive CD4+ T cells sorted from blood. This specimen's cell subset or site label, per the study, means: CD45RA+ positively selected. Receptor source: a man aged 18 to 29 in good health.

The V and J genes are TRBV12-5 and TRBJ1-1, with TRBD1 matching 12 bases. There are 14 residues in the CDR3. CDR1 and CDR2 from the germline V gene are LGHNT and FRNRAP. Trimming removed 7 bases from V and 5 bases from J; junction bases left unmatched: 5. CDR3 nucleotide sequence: TGTGCTAGTGCTTGGGACAGGGGGCGGACTGAAGCTTTCTTT. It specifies CASAWDRGRTEAFF.

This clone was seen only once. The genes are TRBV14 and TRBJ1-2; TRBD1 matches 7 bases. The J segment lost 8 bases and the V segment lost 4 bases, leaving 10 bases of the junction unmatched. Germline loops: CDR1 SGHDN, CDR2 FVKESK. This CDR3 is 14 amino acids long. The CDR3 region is CASSPTDRPEGYTF. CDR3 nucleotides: TGTGCCAGCAGCCCCACGGACAGGCCGGAGGGCTACACCTTC.

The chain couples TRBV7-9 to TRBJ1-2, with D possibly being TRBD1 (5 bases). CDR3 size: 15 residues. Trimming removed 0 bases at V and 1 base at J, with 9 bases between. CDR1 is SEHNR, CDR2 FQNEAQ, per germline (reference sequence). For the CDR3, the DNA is TGTGCCAGCAGCTTAGCGGGCAGGGATAACTATGGCTACACCTTC. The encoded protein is CASSLAGRDNYGYTF.

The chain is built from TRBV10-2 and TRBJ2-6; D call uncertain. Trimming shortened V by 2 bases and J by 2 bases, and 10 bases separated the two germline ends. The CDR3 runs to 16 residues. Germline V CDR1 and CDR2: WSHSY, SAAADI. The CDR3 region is CASSEVLGTGANVLTF. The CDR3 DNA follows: TGCGCCAGCAGTGAGGTCCTCGGCACTGGGGCCAACGTCCTGACTTTC.

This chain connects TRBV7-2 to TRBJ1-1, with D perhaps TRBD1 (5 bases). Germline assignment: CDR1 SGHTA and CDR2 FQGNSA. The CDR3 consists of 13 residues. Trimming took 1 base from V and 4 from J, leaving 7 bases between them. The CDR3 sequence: CASSLVRGTEAFF. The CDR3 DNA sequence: TGTGCCAGCAGCTTAGTTAGGGGCACTGAAGCTTTCTTT.

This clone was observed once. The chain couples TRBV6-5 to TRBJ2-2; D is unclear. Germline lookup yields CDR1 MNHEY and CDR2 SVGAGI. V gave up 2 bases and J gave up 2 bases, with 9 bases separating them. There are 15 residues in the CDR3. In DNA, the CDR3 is TGTGCCAGCAGTTACCTAAAAGGAAACACCGGGGAGCTGTTTTTT. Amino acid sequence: CASSYLKGNTGELFF.